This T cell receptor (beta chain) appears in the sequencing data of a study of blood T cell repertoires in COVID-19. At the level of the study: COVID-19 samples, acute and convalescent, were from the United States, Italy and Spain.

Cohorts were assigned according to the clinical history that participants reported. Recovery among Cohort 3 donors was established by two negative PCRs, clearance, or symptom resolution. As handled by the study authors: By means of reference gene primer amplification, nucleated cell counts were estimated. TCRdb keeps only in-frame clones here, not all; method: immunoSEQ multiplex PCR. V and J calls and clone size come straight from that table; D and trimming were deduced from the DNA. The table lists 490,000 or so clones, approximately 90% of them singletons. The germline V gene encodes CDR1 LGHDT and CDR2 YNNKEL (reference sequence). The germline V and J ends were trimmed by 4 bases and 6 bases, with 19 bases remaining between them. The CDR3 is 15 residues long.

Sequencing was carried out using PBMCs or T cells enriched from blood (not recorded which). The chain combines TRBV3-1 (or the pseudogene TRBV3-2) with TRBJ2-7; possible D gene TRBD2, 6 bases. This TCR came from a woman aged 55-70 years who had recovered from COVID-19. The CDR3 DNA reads TGTGCCAGCAGCCGCTACCAGACTATCGGGGGCGAGCAGTACTTC. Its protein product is CASSRYQTIGGEQYF.